This is a list of T cell receptor beta chains from one sample in a study of T cells in Graves' hyperthyroidism and ophthalmopathy. TCRdb fed the multiplex PCR reads into MiXCR, producing one record per CDR3 protein. The data show hundreds of thousands of distinct CDR3 sequences, over 15% seen once. Sequenced input: blood. The receptors stem from a woman under 30 with Graves' ophthalmopathy. The CDR3 runs from the conserved cysteine through the conserved F or W. The D gene is left open where the match is weak. Expanded clones get a size class; other rows say once, few or many, or leave the size out.

>TRBV5-4|-|-|TRBJ1-1
CASSLQRGTSTEAFF
TGTGCCAGCAGCTTACAGAGGGGGACGAGCACTGAAGCTTTCTTT
>TRBV30|many|TRBD1|TRBJ1-2
CATGTGDNYGYTF
TGTGCCACAGGGACAGGGGATAACTATGGCTACACCTTC
>TRBV20-1|-|-|TRBJ2-1
CSAREQGAYNEQFF
TGCAGTGCTAGAGAACAGGGAGCCTACAATGAGCAGTTCTTC
>TRBV27|-|TRBD1|TRBJ2-2
CASSFQIDRGEAGELFF
TGTGCCAGCAGTTTCCAAATCGACAGGGGAGAAGCCGGGGAGCTGTTTTTT
>TRBV30|many|-|TRBJ2-3
CAWSGDRPDTQYF
TGTGCCTGGTCAGGGGACCGCCCAGATACGCAGTATTTT
>TRBV5-1|many|TRBD1|TRBJ1-1
CASSPGQGASEAFF
TGCGCCAGCAGCCCGGGACAGGGGGCTTCTGAAGCTTTCTTT
>TRBV6-2/TRBV6-3|few|-|TRBJ2-5
CASSSASQETQYF
TGTGCCAGCAGTTCGGCCAGTCAAGAGACCCAGTACTTC
>TRBV7-2|few|-|TRBJ2-7
CASSLSLFYEQYF
TGTGCCAGCAGCTTATCACTATTTTACGAGCAGTACTTC
>TRBV20-1|many|TRBD2|TRBJ2-1
CSGAAAGDYNEQFF
TGCAGTGGGGCGGCAGCGGGAGACTACAATGAGCAGTTCTTC
>TRBV3-1|-|-|TRBJ1-4
CASSHEGREYEKLFF
TGTGCCAGCAGCCACGAGGGGAGGGAATACGAAAAACTGTTTTTT
>TRBV5-1|few|-|TRBJ1-1
CASSSIPGDTEAFF
TGCGCCAGCAGCTCGATCCCCGGGGACACTGAAGCTTTCTTT
>TRBV6-1|few|-|TRBJ2-3
CASKQGQFTDTQYF
TGTGCCAGCAAACAGGGCCAGTTCACAGATACGCAGTATTTT
>TRBV3-1|-|-|TRBJ2-2
CASSQESFSGELFF
TGTGCCAGCAGCCAAGAATCATTCTCCGGGGAGCTGTTTTTT
>TRBV6-1|few|-|TRBJ2-5
CASSEGLGEETQYF
TGTGCCAGCAGTGAAGGGCTAGGGGAAGAGACCCAGTACTTC
>TRBV9|-|TRBD1|TRBJ1-5
CASGTGDSNQPQHF
TGTGCCAGCGGGACAGGGGATAGCAATCAGCCCCAGCATTTT
>TRBV20-1|many|TRBD2|TRBJ2-1
CSAGSTGLAGYNEQFF
TGCAGTGCTGGTAGCACGGGACTAGCGGGCTACAATGAGCAGTTCTTC
>TRBV6-1|few|-|TRBJ1-5
CASSIAGRGNQPQHF
TGTGCCAGCAGTATCGCTGGTAGGGGGAATCAGCCCCAGCATTTT
>TRBV7-3|-|-|TRBJ2-3
CASSLTAQRDDTDTQYF
TGTGCCAGCAGCTTAACCGCTCAGCGAGATGACACAGATACGCAGTATTTT
>TRBV28|-|TRBD1|TRBJ1-4
CASSPGQGHNEKLFF
TGTGCCAGCAGCCCGGGACAGGGACATAATGAAAAACTGTTTTTT
>TRBV5-1|-|TRBD2|TRBJ2-1
CASSVSGLDYNEQFF
TGCGCCAGCAGCGTATCGGGACTAGACTACAATGAGCAGTTCTTC
>TRBV18|few|TRBD1|TRBJ1-2
CASSPWTGVDYGYTF
TGTGCCAGCTCACCTTGGACAGGGGTGGACTATGGCTACACCTTC
>TRBV4-1|-|-|TRBJ2-1
CASSQEGIYNEQFF
TGCGCCAGCAGCCAAGAGGGAATCTACAATGAGCAGTTCTTC
>TRBV20-1|many|-|TRBJ1-1
CSARDWENTEAFF
TGCAGTGCTAGAGATTGGGAGAACACTGAAGCTTTCTTT
>TRBV6-2/TRBV6-3|-|-|TRBJ2-7
CASSYYRNEQYF
TGTGCCAGCAGTTATTACCGGAACGAGCAGTACTTC
>TRBV9|-|TRBD1|TRBJ2-7
CASSVAYRGTSYEQYF
TGTGCCAGCAGCGTAGCCTACAGGGGTACTTCCTACGAGCAGTACTTC
>TRBV6-2/TRBV6-3|-|-|TRBJ2-7
CASRFRESYEQYF
TGTGCCAGCAGATTCAGAGAATCCTACGAGCAGTACTTC
>TRBV10-3|-|TRBD2|TRBJ2-2
CAITTSGRAGELFF
TGTGCCATCACAACTAGCGGGAGGGCCGGGGAGCTGTTTTTT
>TRBV27|few|-|TRBJ1-5
CASSRGGVGNQPQHF
TGTGCCAGCAGCCGAGGCGGGGTCGGCAATCAGCCCCAGCATTTT
>TRBV18|many|-|TRBJ2-1
CASSPQSTLLSYNEQFF
TGTGCCAGCTCACCACAAAGTACCCTCCTGTCCTACAATGAGCAGTTCTTC
>TRBV20-1|once|-|TRBJ2-7
CSARGLLSYEQYF
TGCAGTGCTAGAGGACTTCTCTCCTACGAGCAGTACTTC
>TRBV7-3|many|-|TRBJ2-3
CASSLGDPTTDTQYF
TGTGCCAGCAGCTTAGGGGACCCAACCACAGATACGCAGTATTTT
>TRBV3-1|many|-|TRBJ2-3
CASSPDSLFTDTQYF
TGTGCCAGCAGTCCAGACAGCCTCTTCACAGATACGCAGTATTTT
>TRBV28|many|TRBD2|TRBJ2-1
CASSFDLTSGSSYNEQFF
TGTGCCAGCAGTTTTGACTTGACTAGCGGGAGCTCCTACAATGAGCAGTTCTTC
>TRBV9|few|TRBD1|TRBJ2-3
CASSVVWAPPGTGSTDTQYF
TGTGCCAGCAGCGTAGTGTGGGCCCCCCCCGGGACAGGGAGCACAGATACGCAGTATTTT
>TRBV20-1|many|TRBD2|TRBJ2-1
CSATTSGLRNEQFF
TGCAGTGCAACGACTAGCGGATTAAGGAATGAGCAGTTCTTC
>TRBV30|-|-|TRBJ2-5
CAWSVRISQETQYF
TGTGCCTGGAGTGTACGGATATCTCAAGAGACCCAGTACTTC
>TRBV6-2/TRBV6-3|few|TRBD2|TRBJ2-1
CASSSGLVDDEQFF
TGTGCCAGCAGTAGTGGACTAGTTGACGATGAGCAGTTCTTC
>TRBV20-1|many|-|TRBJ2-5
CSARDERQETQYF
TGCAGTGCTAGAGATGAGAGGCAAGAGACCCAGTACTTC
>TRBV27|few|TRBD1|TRBJ2-1
CASSSATGGRGDEQFF
TGTGCCAGCAGTTCCGCGACAGGGGGGCGAGGTGATGAGCAGTTCTTC
>TRBV20-1|many|-|TRBJ2-3
CSAPVVSSTDTQYF
TGCAGTGCCCCCGTCGTCTCTAGCACAGATACGCAGTATTTT
>TRBV6-2/TRBV6-3|many|-|TRBJ2-5
CASRGQPQETQYF
TGTGCCAGCAGAGGACAGCCCCAAGAGACCCAGTACTTC
>TRBV7-7|many|-|TRBJ2-2
CASSPSNTGELFF
TGTGCTAGCAGCCCCAGTAACACCGGGGAGCTGTTTTTT
>TRBV30|few|TRBD1|TRBJ1-3
CAWGTGGNTIYF
TGTGCCTGGGGGACAGGGGGAAACACCATATATTTT